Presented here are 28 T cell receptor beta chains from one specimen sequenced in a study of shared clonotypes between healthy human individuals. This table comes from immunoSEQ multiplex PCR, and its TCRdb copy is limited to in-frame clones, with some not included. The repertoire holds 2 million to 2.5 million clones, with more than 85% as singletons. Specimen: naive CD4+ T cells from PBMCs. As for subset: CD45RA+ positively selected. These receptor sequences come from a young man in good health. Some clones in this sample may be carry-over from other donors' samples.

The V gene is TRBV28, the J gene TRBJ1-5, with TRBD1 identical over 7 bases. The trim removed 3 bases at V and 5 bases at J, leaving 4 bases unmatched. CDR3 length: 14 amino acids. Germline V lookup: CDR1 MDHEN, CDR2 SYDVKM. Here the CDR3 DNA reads TGTGCCAGCAGTTTCCCCAGGGGGTATCAGCCCCAGCATTTT. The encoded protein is CASSFPRGYQPQHF.

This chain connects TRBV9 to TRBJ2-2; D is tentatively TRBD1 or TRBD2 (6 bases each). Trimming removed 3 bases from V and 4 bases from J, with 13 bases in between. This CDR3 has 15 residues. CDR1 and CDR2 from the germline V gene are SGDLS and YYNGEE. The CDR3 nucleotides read TGTGCCAGCAGCGAAGGGGGGACGGCCACCGGGGAGCTGTTTTTT. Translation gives CASSEGGTATGELFF. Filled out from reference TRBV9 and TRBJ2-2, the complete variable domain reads DSGVTQTPKHLITATGQRVTLRCSPRSGDLSVYWYQQSLDQGLQFLIQYYNGEERAKGNILERFSAQQFPDLHSELNLSSLELGDSALYFCASSEGGTATGELFFGEGSRLTVL.

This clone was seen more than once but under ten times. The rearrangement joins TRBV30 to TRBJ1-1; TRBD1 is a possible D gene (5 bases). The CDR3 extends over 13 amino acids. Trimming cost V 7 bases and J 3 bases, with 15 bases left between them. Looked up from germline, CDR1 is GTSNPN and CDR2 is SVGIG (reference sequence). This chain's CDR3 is CAFKPGTHTEAFF. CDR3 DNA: TGTGCCTTCAAGCCGGGGACGCACACTGAAGCTTTCTTT.

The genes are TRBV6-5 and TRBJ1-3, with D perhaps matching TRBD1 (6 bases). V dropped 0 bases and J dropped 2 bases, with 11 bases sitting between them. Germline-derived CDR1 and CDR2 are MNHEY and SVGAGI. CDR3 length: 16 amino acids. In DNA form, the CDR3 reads TGTGCCAGCAGTTACTCGGCGTCAGGGGCTGGAAACACCATATATTTT. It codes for CASSYSASGAGNTIYF.

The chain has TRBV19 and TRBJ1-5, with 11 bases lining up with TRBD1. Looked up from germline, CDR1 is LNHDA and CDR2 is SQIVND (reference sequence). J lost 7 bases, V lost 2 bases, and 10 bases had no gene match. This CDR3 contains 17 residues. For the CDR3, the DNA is TGTGCCAGTAGTATATCTTTGGGACAGGGGGTGAGACAGCCCCAGCATTTT. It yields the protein CASSISLGQGVRQPQHF.

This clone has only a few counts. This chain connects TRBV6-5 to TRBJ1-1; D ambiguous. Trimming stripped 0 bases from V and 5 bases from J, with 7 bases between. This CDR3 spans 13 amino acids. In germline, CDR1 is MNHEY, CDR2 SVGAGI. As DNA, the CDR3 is TGTGCCAGCAGTTACTCATGGAGGACTGAAGCTTTCTTT. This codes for CASSYSWRTEAFF.

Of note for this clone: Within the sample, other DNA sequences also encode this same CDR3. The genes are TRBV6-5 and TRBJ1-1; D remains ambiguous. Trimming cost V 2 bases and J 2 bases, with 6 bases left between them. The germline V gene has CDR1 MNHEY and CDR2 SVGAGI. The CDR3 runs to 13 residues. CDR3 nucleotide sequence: TGTGCCAGCAGTTACGGCAGAAACACTGAAGCTTTCTTT. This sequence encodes CASSYGRNTEAFF.

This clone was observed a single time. CDR3 in amino acids: CASSTKGGHDTEAFF. The CDR3 nucleotides are TGTGCCAGCTCCACGAAGGGGGGGCACGACACTGAAGCTTTCTTT. The chain joins TRBV18 to TRBJ1-1, with a tentative D call TRBD1 (6 bases). Trimming took off 6 bases at V and 3 bases at J, with 17 bases between the two ends. From germline, CDR1 is KGHSH and CDR2 LQKENI. CDR3 size: 15 residues.

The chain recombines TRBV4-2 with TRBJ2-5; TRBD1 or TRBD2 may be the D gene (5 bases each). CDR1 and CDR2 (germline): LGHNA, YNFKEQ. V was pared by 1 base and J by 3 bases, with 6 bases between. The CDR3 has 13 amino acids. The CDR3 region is CASSQVGEETQYF. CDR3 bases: TGTGCCAGCAGCCAAGTGGGGGAAGAGACCCAGTACTTC.

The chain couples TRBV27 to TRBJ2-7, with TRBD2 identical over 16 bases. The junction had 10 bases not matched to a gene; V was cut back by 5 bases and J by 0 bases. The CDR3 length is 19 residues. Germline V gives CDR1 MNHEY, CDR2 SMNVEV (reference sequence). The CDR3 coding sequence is TGTGCCAGCAGTATTGGGACTAGCGGGAGGGCGTTTAGCTCCTACGAGCAGTACTTC. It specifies CASSIGTSGRAFSSYEQYF.

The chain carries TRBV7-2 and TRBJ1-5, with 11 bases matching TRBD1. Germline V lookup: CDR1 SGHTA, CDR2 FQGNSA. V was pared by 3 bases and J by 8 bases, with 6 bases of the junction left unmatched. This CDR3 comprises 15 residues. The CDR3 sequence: CASSLDRGPLEPQHF. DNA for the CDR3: TGTGCCAGCAGCTTGGACAGGGGGCCCCTGGAGCCCCAGCATTTT. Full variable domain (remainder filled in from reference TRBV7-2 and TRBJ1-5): GAGVSQSPSNKVTEKGKDVELRCDPISGHTALYWYRQSLGQGLEFLIYFQGNSAPDKSGLPSDRFSAERTGGSVSTLTIQRTQQEDSAVYLCASSLDRGPLEPQHFGDGTRLSIL.

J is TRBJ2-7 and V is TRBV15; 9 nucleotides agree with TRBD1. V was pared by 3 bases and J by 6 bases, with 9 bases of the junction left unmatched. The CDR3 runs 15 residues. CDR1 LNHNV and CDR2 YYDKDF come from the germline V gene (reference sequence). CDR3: CATSSKDRGGVEQYF. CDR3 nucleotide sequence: TGTGCCACCAGCAGTAAGGACAGGGGTGGCGTCGAGCAGTACTTC.

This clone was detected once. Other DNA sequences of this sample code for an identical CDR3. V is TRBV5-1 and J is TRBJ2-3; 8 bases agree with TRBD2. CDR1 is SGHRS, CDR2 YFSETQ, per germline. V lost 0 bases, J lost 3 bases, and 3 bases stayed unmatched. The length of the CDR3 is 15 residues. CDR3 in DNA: TGCGCCAGCAGCTTGGGGGCTAGCGGGACAGATACGCAGTATTTT. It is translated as CASSLGASGTDTQYF.

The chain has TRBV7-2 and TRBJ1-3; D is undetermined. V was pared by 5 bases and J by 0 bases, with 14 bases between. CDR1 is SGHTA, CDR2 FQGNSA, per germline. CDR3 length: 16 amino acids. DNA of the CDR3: TGTGCCAGCAGCCCCTACGGACCAATCTCTGGAAACACCATATATTTT. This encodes CASSPYGPISGNTIYF.

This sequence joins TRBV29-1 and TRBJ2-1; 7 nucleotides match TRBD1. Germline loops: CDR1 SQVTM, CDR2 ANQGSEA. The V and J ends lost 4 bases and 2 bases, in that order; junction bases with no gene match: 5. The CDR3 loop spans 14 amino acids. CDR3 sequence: CSVGRDSTYNEQFF. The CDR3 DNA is TGCAGCGTTGGTCGGGACAGTACCTACAATGAGCAGTTCTTC.

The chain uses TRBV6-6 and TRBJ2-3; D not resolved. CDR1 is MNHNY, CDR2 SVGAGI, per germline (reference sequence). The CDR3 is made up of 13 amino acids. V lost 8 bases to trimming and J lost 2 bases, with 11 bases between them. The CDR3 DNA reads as TGTGCCAGCCGCTCCGACAACACAGATACGCAGTATTTT. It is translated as CASRSDNTDTQYF.

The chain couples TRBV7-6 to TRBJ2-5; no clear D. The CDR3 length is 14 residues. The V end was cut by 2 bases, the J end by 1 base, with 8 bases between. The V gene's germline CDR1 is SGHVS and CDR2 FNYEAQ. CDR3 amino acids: CASSLTTAQETQYF. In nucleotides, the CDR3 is TGTGCCAGCAGCTTAACGACGGCCCAAGAGACCCAGTACTTC.

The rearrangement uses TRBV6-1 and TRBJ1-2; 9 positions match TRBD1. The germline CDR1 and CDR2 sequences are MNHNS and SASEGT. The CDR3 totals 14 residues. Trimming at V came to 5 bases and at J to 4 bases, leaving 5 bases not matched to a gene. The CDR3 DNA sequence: TGTGCCAGCAGTACGGGACAGGGATTCTATGGCTACACCTTC. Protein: CASSTGQGFYGYTF.

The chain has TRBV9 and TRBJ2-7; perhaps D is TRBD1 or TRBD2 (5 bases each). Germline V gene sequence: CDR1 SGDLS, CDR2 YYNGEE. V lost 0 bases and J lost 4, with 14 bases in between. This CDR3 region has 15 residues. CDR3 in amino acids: CASSVAGTEIYEQYF. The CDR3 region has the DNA TGTGCCAGCAGCGTAGCAGGGACCGAAATTTACGAGCAGTACTTC.

CDR3 DNA: TGTGCCAGCAGCCCCCCAACCGACGGAAACACCATATATTTT. Translated, it gives CASSPPTDGNTIYF. The chain employs TRBV28 and TRBJ1-3; D call uncertain. V lost 6 bases and J lost 4, with 13 bases in between. Germline loops: CDR1 MDHEN, CDR2 SYDVKM. CDR3 length: 14 residues.

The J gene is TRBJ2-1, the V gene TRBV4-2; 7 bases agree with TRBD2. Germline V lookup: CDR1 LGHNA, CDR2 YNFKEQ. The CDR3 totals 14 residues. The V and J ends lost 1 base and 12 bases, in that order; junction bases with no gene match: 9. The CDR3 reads CASSQAQLASAQFF. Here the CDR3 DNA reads TGTGCCAGCAGCCAAGCCCAACTAGCGTCCGCGCAGTTCTTC.

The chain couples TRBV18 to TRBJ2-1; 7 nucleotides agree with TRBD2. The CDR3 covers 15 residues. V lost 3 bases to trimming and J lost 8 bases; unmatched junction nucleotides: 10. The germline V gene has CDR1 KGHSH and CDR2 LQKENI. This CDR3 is CASSPVGGPIDEQFF. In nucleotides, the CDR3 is TGTGCCAGCTCACCCGTGGGAGGGCCTATAGATGAGCAGTTCTTC.

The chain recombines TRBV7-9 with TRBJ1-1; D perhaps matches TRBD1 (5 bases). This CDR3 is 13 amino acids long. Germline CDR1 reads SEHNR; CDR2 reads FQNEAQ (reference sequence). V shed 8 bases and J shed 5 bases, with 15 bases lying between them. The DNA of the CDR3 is TGTGCCAGCGGTTCCCTGGGGGGTACTGAAGCTTTCTTT. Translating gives CASGSLGGTEAFF.

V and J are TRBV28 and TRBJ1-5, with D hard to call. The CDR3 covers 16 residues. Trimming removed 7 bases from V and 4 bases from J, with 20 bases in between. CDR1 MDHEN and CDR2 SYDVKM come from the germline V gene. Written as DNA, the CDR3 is TGTGCCAGCACCCCCGGTGGGCAGTTCAAGAATCAGCCCCAGCATTTT. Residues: CASTPGGQFKNQPQHF. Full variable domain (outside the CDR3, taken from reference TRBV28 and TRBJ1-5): DVKVTQSSRYLVKRTGEKVFLECVQDMDHENMFWYRQDPGLGLRLIYFSYDVKMKEKGDIPEGYSVSREKKERFSLILESASTNQTSMYLCASTPGGQFKNQPQHFGDGTRLSIL.

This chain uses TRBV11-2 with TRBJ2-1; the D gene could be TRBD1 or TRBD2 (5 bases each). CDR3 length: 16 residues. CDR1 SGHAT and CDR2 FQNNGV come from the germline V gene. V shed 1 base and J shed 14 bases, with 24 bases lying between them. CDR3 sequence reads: CASSLVRPGPYSLEFF. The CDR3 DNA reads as TGTGCCAGCAGCTTAGTCCGGCCGGGACCATACAGTTTGGAGTTCTTC.

CDR3 sequence (DNA): TGTGCCAGCAACCTGGGGCAGCCGAACACTGAAGCTTTCTTT. Protein product: CASNLGQPNTEAFF. The chain joins TRBV7-9 to TRBJ1-1; D is possibly TRBD1 (5 bases). Looked up from germline, CDR1 is SEHNR and CDR2 is FQNEAQ (reference sequence). The CDR3 has 14 amino acids. The V end was cut by 7 bases, the J end by 1 base, with 13 bases between.

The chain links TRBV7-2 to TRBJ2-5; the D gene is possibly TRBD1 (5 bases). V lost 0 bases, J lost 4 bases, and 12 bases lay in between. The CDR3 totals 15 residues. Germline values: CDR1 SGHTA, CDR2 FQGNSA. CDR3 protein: CASSLAAPGSETQYF. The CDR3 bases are TGTGCCAGCAGCTTAGCGGCGCCAGGGTCAGAGACCCAGTACTTC. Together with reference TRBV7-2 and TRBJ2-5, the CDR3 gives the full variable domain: GAGVSQSPSNKVTEKGKDVELRCDPISGHTALYWYRQSLGQGLEFLIYFQGNSAPDKSGLPSDRFSAERTGGSVSTLTIQRTQQEDSAVYLCASSLAAPGSETQYFGPGTRLLVL.

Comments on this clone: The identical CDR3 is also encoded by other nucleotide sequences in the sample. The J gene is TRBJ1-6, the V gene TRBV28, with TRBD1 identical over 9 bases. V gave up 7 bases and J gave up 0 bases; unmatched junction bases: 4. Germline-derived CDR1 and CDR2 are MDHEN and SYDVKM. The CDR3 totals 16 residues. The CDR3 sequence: CASIDRGSSYNSPLHF. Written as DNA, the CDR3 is TGTGCCAGCATAGACAGGGGGAGCTCCTATAATTCACCCCTCCACTTT.